What follows describes a single TCR beta chain. Its antigen is currently unknown. This sample is drawn from a study of cytomegalovirus exposure and HLA in healthy donors. Study-wide results and limits: When the data were analyzed later, several of the most significant clusters appeared to be linked to common viral pathogens. What TCR beta sequences reportedly achieved was accurate prediction of HLA-A and HLA-B alleles in most subjects. There were approximately 150 TCR beta chains listed as cytomegalovirus-associated.

This PCR relied on a set of 60 Vbeta primers and 13 Jbeta primers. Using immunoSEQ multiplex PCR, the repertoire was profiled, and TCRdb retains in-frame clones only, with some absent. The sample contains tens of thousands of clones, roughly 65% of which appear only once. V lost 4 bases and J lost 4; bases outside the gene matches: 5. The CDR3 has 14 amino acids. CDR1 SGDLS and CDR2 YYNGEE come from the germline V gene. Sequences were obtained from PBMCs. This chain connects TRBV9 to TRBJ2-5, with 9 bases that match TRBD2. This TCR was sampled from a male donor in good health and CMV-seropositive. The DNA of the CDR3 is TGTGCCAGCAGCACCCAGACTAGCGGAGAGACCCAGTACTTC. As protein: CASSTQTSGETQYF.